This TCR beta chain is drawn from a study of CD8 T cell repertoires and HIV-1 epitope variants. As for this clone: Antigen: not known.

Notes on the study in general: The TAALDMSHF plasma variant had no responses, unlike KF9 (five clonotypes) and HW9 (one). The assay identified only TCR beta chains of antigen-proliferating T cells.

The V gene lost 1 base and the J gene lost 3 bases, with 12 bases spanning the gap. CDR3 length: 15 amino acids. Germline V lookup: CDR1 MGHRA, CDR2 YSYEKL. Libraries were prepared by immunoSEQ multiplex PCR; TCRdb keeps only in-frame clonotypes and omits some of them. This repertoire shows roughly 5,200 clones, 65% found once; its top ten account for roughly 40%. Sequencing was done on a sample of cultured CD8+ T cells derived from PBMCs. The chain carries TRBV4-1 and TRBJ1-1, with unresolved D. This receptor was taken from a male donor with HIV. The CDR3 spells CASSQVDLGYTEAFF. The CDR3 nucleotides are TGCGCCAGCAGCCAAGTTGATCTCGGGTACACTGAAGCTTTCTTT.